This T cell receptor beta chain was found in a study of blood T cell repertoires in COVID-19. Study background: Material from acute and convalescent COVID-19 was sourced from the United States, Italy and Spain. T cells, B-cell-depleted T cells, or PBMCs provided the cDNA or gDNA that served as material.

In the original workflow: Nucleated cell counts were estimated from reference gene primer amplification. Some clones are missing from TCRdb's copy, which holds only in-frame ones; the method was immunoSEQ multiplex PCR. Clonal size and the V and J genes are those of that table, whereas D and trimming came from the DNA. Of approximately 150,000 clones listed, about 88% are singletons. The CDR3 spans 17 residues. The V and J ends lost 0 bases and 2 bases, in that order; junction bases with no gene match: 7. Germline V gives CDR1 SGDLS, CDR2 YYNGEE. This chain connects TRBV9 to TRBJ2-1; TRBD2 agrees at 8 bases. The sample taken for sequencing was peripheral blood. The sequence was collected from a middle-aged man with acute or convalescent COVID-19. The CDR3 protein is CASSVGIGGAAYNEQFF. The CDR3 coding sequence is TGTGCCAGCAGCGTAGGGATCGGGGGGGCGGCCTACAATGAGCAGTTCTTC.